These 7 T cell receptor beta chains originate from one sample sequenced in a study of T cell repertoires in cytomegalovirus infection. From the reads, TCRdb called clonotypes with MiXCR, one entry per CDR3 protein. Of approximately 500,000 distinct CDR3 sequences in the sample, around 10% are singletons; the top ten hold around 9.6%. The material sequenced was PBMCs. The receptors shown here come from a human donor in good health (CMV status not recorded). Some clones in this sample may be carry-over from other donors' samples.

V gene TRBV15 combines with J gene TRBJ1-4; maybe TRBD1 (6 bases). Germline-derived CDR1 and CDR2 are LNHNV and YYDKDF (reference sequence). The CDR3 loop spans 14 amino acids. V lost 1 base and J 8 bases, leaving 11 bases between the germline ends. The CDR3 coding sequence is TGTGCCACCAGCAGAGCTGGGGGCTTAGAAAAACTGTTTTTT. The encoded protein is CATSRAGGLEKLFF.

As DNA, the CDR3 is TGTGCCAGCGACCTTTCGGGGACTAGCGGGATCCCAACGTATTTT. This gives the protein CASDLSGTSGIPTYF. The chain links TRBV2 to TRBJ2-3, with TRBD2 identical over 13 bases. The CDR3 extends over 15 amino acids. V gave up 8 bases and J gave up 14 bases; unmatched junction bases: 16. The germline V gene has CDR1 SNHLY and CDR2 FYNNEI.

In this sample, this clonotype turned up many times. The rearrangement joins TRBV3-1 to TRBJ1-5, with a weak D call TRBD1 (5 bases). V was shortened by 3 bases and J by 6 bases, with 9 bases between the two germline ends. Germline values: CDR1 LGHDT, CDR2 YNNKEL (reference sequence). CDR3 length: 13 residues. The CDR3 bases are TGTGCCAGCAGCCAGGGGGGGGGTCAGCCCCAGCATTTT. Its protein is CASSQGGGQPQHF.

The V and J genes are TRBV3-1 and TRBJ2-3; TRBD2 agrees at 11 bases. V gave up 1 base and J gave up 6 bases; unmatched junction bases: 12. The CDR3 has 18 residues. Germline V CDR1 and CDR2: LGHDT, YNNKEL (reference sequence). The CDR3 reads CASSQALPGLAVPDTQYF. The CDR3 nucleotides are TGTGCCAGCAGCCAAGCCCTGCCGGGACTAGCGGTACCCGATACGCAGTATTTT.

In its sample, this clonotype was seen many times. The rearrangement links TRBV20-1 to TRBJ1-5, with 7 bases matching TRBD1. The CDR3 covers 14 residues. V lost 6 bases and J lost 1; bases outside the gene matches: 6. Germline CDR1 and CDR2: DFQATT and SNEGSKA (reference sequence). CDR3 sequence (DNA): TGCAGTGCGTACAGGGGAGGGAGCAATCAGCCCCAGCATTTT. Protein product: CSAYRGGSNQPQHF.

This chain joins TRBV5-1 and TRBJ2-3; 15 positions agree with TRBD2. The V segment lost 4 bases and the J segment 6 bases; nucleotides outside the gene matches: 9. The CDR3 is 17 residues long. Per the germline V gene, CDR1 is SGHRS and CDR2 is YFSETQ. The CDR3 is CASSVGLAGGPADTQYF. The CDR3, as DNA: TGCGCCAGCAGCGTGGGACTAGCGGGAGGCCCGGCGGATACGCAGTATTTT.

The V and J genes are TRBV20-1 and TRBJ2-7; D perhaps matches TRBD1 (5 bases). The CDR3 length is 12 residues. Trimming took off 5 bases at V and 3 bases at J, with 11 bases between the two ends. The germline V gene encodes CDR1 DFQATT and CDR2 SNEGSKA (reference sequence). The CDR3 region has the DNA TGCAGTGCTGCACGACAGTTCTACGAGCAGTACTTC. Protein: CSAARQFYEQYF.